This TCR beta chain was identified during a study of blood T cell repertoires in COVID-19. About the research overall: Whether acute or convalescent, the COVID-19 samples came from the United States, Italy and Spain. The analysed material was cDNA or gDNA that came from T cells, B-cell-depleted T cells, or PBMCs.

In the original processing: Scientists estimated how many nucleated cells there were by amplifying reference gene primers. The assay was immunoSEQ multiplex PCR, and TCRdb's table has in-frame clones only and misses some. For V, J and clone size, that table is used; D and trimming come from the DNA. The sample has approximately 280,000 clones; roughly 90% are singletons. The V and J ends lost 0 bases and 2 bases respectively, with 10 bases between them. The germline gives CDR1 SNHLY, CDR2 FYNNEI. The CDR3 extends over 15 amino acids. Note on this clone: Additional DNA sequences in this sample encode the identical CDR3.

Sequenced: peripheral blood. The V call is TRBV2, the J call TRBJ1-2; no definite D call. The source is a woman aged 60-75 years with acute or convalescent COVID-19. In DNA, the CDR3 is TGTGCCAGCAGTGAAGCGCTTGGAGGGAACTATGGCTACACCTTC. Translated: CASSEALGGNYGYTF. Full variable domain (rest looked up from reference TRBV2 and TRBJ1-2): EPEVTQTPSHQVTQMGQEVILRCVPISNHLYFYWYRQILGQKVEFLVSFYNNEISEKSEIFDDQFSVERPDGSNFTLKIRSTKLEDSAMYFCASSEALGGNYGYTFGSGTRLTVV.